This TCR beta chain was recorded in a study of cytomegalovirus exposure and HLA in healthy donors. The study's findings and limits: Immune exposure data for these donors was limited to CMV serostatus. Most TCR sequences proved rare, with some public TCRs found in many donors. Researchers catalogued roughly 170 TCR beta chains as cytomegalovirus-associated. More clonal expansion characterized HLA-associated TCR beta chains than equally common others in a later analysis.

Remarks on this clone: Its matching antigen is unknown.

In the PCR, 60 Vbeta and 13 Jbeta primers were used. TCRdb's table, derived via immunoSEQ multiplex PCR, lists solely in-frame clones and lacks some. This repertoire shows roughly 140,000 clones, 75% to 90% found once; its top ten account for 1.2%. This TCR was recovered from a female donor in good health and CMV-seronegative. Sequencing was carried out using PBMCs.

The CDR3 region is CASLMNTEAFF. The CDR3, as DNA: TGTGCCAGCCTAATGAACACTGAAGCTTTCTTT. This chain uses TRBV28 with TRBJ1-1, with D unresolved. The CDR3 is 11 residues long. CDR1 and CDR2 (germline): MDHEN, SYDVKM. Trimming removed 8 bases from V and 0 bases from J, with 4 bases in between.